This T cell receptor (beta chain) was sequenced for a study of identical twins (dated by TCRdb to 2016 to 2017). General notes on the study: TCR alpha and beta repertoires from monozygotic twins, unrelated adults of various ages and cord blood were deep-sequenced to test whether fetal clonotypes persist. Replicate twin experiments were performed at different times using different library preparation protocols to rule out contamination. Overall study results and their limits: Compared with coincidental sharing between unrelated individuals, out-of-frame TCR alpha sequences shared between twins showed an excess of sequences with low generation probability. Abundant cord blood beta clonotypes had fewer insertions, young adult naive repertoires showed a similar but weaker trend, and memory repertoires showed no such trend. A weaker excess of twin sharing was found in beta out-of-frame sequences because the signal-to-noise ratio was lowered by fewer shared sequences. Invariant T cells such as MAIT and iNKT could partly confound zero-insertion analyses, though diverse VJ usage argued against this for most clonotypes. In monozygotic twins, recombination models systematically underestimated out-of-frame TCR alpha sharing, but the models matched the sharing seen between unrelated individuals. Because the same donors could not be followed over many years, the conclusions depended on cross-sectional statistical analysis.

The method behind the library was 5' RACE. The run used an Illumina HiSeq 2000. Template switching introduced a universal primer binding site; the final cDNA contained a unique molecular identifier, enabling accurate counting of TCR cDNA molecules. Specific primers in the conserved constant-segment region were used to synthesize first-strand cDNA for the TCR alpha and beta chains. To control for contamination, every cDNA library carried two barcodes: a SMART-Mk sample barcode plus Illumina barcodes. TruSeq adapter sequences, together with Illumina sample barcodes, were added in two successive PCR steps. The Illumina HiSeq platform was used with custom primers to sequence TCR alpha and beta cDNA libraries. The authors processed their data as follows. Unique molecular identifiers were extracted from raw reads with MiGEC, and CDR3 positions were determined with MiXCR. Recombination models were inferred per individual with the repgenHMM and IGoR tools using an EM algorithm. Shared clonotypes were analyzed with the tcR package in R, and sharing was normalized by the product of cloneset sizes. To study raw recombination without the effects of thymic and clonal selection, out-of-frame nonproductive sequences were analyzed. TCRdb reprocessed the public reads (quality trimming at Q25 with fastp, clone calling with MiXCR) and kept in-frame beta chains. Rows merge per CDR3 protein into single entries with the most common DNA and genes. The V and J calls reflect TCRdb's pipeline rather than the authors' work. The sample profile shows hundreds of thousands of distinct CDR3 sequences; about 12% of them were found once. Together, the top ten hold about 1.5% of the sample.

Only healthy Caucasian donors were included. The twin cohort comprised three pairs of female monozygotic twins, all aged roughly 18 to 30 years. The RNA used for TCR libraries was isolated from peripheral blood mononuclear cells. A single count supports this clonotype. The specificity of this receptor is unknown. No base quality values were provided; no much bigger clone lies one nucleotide off. A single read constitutes weak evidence. The sample also formed part of further work on yellow fever vaccine responses in identical twins. The other study reports the following: The T cell response to vaccination in identical twins was reported by the authors to appear partly convergent and partly personalized. In identical twins, the study followed T cell clones that responded to the vaccine with precision.

The specimen sequenced was PBMCs. This sequence was found in a woman between 18 and 30 years old in good health.

The CDR3: CSARSLTGSTDTQYF. The nucleotide sequence is TGCAGTGCTAGATCTTTGACCGGTAGCACAGATACGCAGTATTTT. The chain is encoded by TRBV20-1 joined to TRBJ2-3, with no confident D gene call. The CDR3 sequence holds 15 residues, the cysteine and phenylalanine included. Just the 45-base CDR3 DNA is kept, in frame starting at base 1. CDR1 and CDR2 were assigned from the germline V gene (reference sequence) as DFQATT and SNEGSKA. V drops 2 bases and J drops 0 bases, leaving 12 bases in between.